This T cell receptor beta chain was documented in a study of T cell repertoires in ileal Crohn's disease. The overall study: Patients had a median roughly 8-year disease duration, and less than 40% were active smokers. Whole-study results and caveats: Active smokers at surgery had more clonal expansions than non-smokers. Every patient over 26.8% clonality showed endoscopic recurrence.

As for this clone: Its matching antigen is unknown.

Roughly 500 nanograms of biopsy DNA per sample underwent TCRB immunosequencing. Clones were read by immunoSEQ multiplex PCR, and TCRdb kept only the in-frame ones, dropping some. The sample consists of nearly 8,500 clones, 65% to 85% of them appearing once. Germline CDR1 reads SGHTA; CDR2 reads FQGNSA. The ends were cut back, 3 bases at V and 4 bases at J, with 12 bases in the middle. The CDR3 sequence is 15 residues long. The receptor was isolated from an adult with Crohn's disease. The V and J genes are TRBV7-2 and TRBJ2-2; possible D gene TRBD2, 6 bases. The sequenced material came from ileal tissue. CDR3 nucleotide sequence: TGTGCCAGCAGCTTCCGGGGGTTGGGCACCGGGGAGCTGTTTTTT. The encoded protein is CASSFRGLGTGELFF.